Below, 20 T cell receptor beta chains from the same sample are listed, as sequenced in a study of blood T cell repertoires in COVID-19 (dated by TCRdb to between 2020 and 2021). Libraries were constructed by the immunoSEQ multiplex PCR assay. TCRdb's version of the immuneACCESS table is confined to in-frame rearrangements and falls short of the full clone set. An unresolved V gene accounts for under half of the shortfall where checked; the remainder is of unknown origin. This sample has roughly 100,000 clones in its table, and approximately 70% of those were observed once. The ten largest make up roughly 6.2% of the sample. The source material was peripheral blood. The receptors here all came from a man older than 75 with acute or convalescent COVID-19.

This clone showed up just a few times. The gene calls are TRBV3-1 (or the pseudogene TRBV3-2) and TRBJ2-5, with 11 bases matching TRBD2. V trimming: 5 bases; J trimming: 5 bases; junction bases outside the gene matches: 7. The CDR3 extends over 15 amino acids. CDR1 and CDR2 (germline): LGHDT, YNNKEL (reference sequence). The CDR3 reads CASSSLAGGTETQYF. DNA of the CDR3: TGTGCCAGCAGCTCCCTAGCGGGAGGAACGGAGACCCAGTACTTC.

In nucleotides, the CDR3 is TGTGCCAGTACCACTTCAATCGGCTCGGCGGTGGTCACACACGCTAGCACAGATACGCAGTATTTT. This gives the protein CASTTSIGSAVVTHASTDTQYF. J is TRBJ2-3 and V is TRBV19; D remains unclear. Trimming took 7 bases from V and 0 from J, leaving 35 bases between them. From germline, CDR1 is LNHDA and CDR2 SQIVND (reference sequence). CDR3 length: 22 amino acids.

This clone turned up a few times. CDR3 sequence: CASRQDRGRLSYEQYF. The CDR3 nucleotides are TGTGCCAGCAGGCAGGACAGGGGAAGGTTATCCTACGAGCAGTACTTC. The rearrangement joins TRBV28 to TRBJ2-7, with 9 bases lining up with TRBD1. The CDR3 has 16 residues. Germline V gene lookup returns CDR1 MDHEN and CDR2 SYDVKM. The V segment lost 6 bases and the J segment 1 base; nucleotides outside the gene matches: 10. The variable domain in full, completed from reference TRBV28 and TRBJ2-7, reads DVKVTQSSRYLVKRTGEKVFLECVQDMDHENMFWYRQDPGLGLRLIYFSYDVKMKEKGDIPEGYSVSREKKERFSLILESASTNQTSMYLCASRQDRGRLSYEQYFGPGTRLTVT.

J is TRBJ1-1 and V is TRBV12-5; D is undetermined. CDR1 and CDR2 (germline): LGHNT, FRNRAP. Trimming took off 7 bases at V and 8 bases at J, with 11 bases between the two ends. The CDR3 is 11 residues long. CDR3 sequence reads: CASAKRVEAFF. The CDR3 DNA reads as TGTGCTAGTGCTAAGAGGGTAGAAGCTTTCTTT.

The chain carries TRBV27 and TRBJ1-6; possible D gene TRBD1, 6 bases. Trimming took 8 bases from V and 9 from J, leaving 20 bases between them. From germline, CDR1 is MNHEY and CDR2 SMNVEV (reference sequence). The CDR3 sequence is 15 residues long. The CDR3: CASHLLGGVGSPLHF. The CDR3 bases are TGTGCCAGCCACCTTTTAGGGGGTGTAGGTTCACCCCTCCACTTT.

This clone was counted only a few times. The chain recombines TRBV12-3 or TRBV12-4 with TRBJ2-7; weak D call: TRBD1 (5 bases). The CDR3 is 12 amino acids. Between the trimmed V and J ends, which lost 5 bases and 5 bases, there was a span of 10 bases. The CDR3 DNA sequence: TGTGCCAGCAGTGCAGGGTTCAACGAGCAGTACTTC. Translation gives CASSAGFNEQYF.

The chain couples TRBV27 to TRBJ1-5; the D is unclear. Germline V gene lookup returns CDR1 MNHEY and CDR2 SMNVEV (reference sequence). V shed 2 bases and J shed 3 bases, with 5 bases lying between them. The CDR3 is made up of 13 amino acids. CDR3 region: CASSLVLNQPQHF. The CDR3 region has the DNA TGTGCCAGCAGTTTAGTTCTCAATCAGCCCCAGCATTTT.

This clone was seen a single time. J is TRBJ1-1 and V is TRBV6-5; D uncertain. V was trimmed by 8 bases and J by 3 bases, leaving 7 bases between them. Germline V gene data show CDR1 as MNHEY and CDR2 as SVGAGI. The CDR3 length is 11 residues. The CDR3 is CASEGHTEAFF. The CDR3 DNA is TGTGCCAGCGAGGGCCACACTGAAGCTTTCTTT.

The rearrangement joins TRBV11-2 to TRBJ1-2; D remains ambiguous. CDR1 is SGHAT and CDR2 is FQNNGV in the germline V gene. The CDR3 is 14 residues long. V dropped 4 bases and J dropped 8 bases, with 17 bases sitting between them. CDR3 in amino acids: CASSSHSGSGGYTF. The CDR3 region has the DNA TGTGCCAGCAGCTCACACTCAGGCTCGGGAGGCTACACCTTC.

This CDR3 reads CASRGTHIGELFF. The CDR3 DNA sequence: TGTGCCAGCAGAGGGACTCATATCGGGGAGCTGTTTTTT. The J gene is TRBJ2-2, the V gene TRBV7-2; possible D gene TRBD2, 6 bases. CDR1 is SGHTA and CDR2 is FQGNSA in the germline V gene. Trimming pared 6 bases from V and 7 bases from J, leaving 12 bases between. The CDR3 has 13 residues. Using reference TRBV7-2 and TRBJ2-2 for the parts outside the CDR3, the full variable domain is GAGVSQSPSNKVTEKGKDVELRCDPISGHTALYWYRQSLGQGLEFLIYFQGNSAPDKSGLPSDRFSAERTGGSVSTLTIQRTQQEDSAVYLCASRGTHIGELFFGEGSRLTVL.

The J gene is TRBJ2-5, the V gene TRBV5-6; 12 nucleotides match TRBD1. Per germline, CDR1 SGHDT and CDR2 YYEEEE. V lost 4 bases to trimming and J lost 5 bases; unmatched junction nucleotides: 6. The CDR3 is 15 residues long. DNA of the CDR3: TGTGCCAGCAGCCCAACCGGGACAGGGGGCGAGACCCAGTACTTC. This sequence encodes CASSPTGTGGETQYF. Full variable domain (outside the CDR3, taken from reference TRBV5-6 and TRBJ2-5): DAGVTQSPTHLIKTRGQQVTLRCSPKSGHDTVSWYQQALGQGPQFIFQYYEEEERQRGNFPDRFSGHQFPNYSSELNVNALLLGDSALYLCASSPTGTGGETQYFGPGTRLLVL.

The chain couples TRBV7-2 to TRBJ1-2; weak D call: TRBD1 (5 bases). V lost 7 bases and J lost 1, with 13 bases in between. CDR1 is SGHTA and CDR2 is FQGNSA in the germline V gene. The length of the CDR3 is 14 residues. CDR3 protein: CASMAGGLNYGYTF. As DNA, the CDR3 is TGTGCCAGCATGGCGGGGGGACTTAACTATGGCTACACCTTC.

CDR3 region: CASSLGTSGTNEQFF. The CDR3 coding sequence is TGTGCCAGCAGCTTGGGGACTAGCGGGACCAATGAGCAGTTCTTC. The chain recombines TRBV11-2 with TRBJ2-1; 13 bases align to TRBD2. The CDR3 spans 15 residues. The ends lost 3 bases at V and 6 bases at J; junction bases unmatched: 2. From germline, CDR1 is SGHAT and CDR2 FQNNGV.

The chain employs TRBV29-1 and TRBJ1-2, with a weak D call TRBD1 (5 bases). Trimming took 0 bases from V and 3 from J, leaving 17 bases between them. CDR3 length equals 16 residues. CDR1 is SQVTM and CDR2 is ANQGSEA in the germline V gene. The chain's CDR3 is CSVEDRGREGHYGYTF. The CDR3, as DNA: TGCAGCGTTGAAGATCGGGGGAGGGAAGGGCACTATGGCTACACCTTC.

The CDR3 is CASSLGTASTPQHF. The CDR3 coding sequence is TGTGCCAGCAGCCTGGGGACAGCTTCGACGCCCCAGCATTTT. The chain links TRBV7-2 to TRBJ1-5, with TRBD1 identical over 7 bases. The CDR3 has 14 amino acids. In germline, CDR1 is SGHTA, CDR2 FQGNSA. The V gene end was trimmed by 5 bases and the J gene end by 9 bases; junction bases not matched to a gene: 10. Filled out from reference TRBV7-2 and TRBJ1-5, the complete variable domain reads GAGVSQSPSNKVTEKGKDVELRCDPISGHTALYWYRQSLGQGLEFLIYFQGNSAPDKSGLPSDRFSAERTGGSVSTLTIQRTQQEDSAVYLCASSLGTASTPQHFGDGTRLSIL.

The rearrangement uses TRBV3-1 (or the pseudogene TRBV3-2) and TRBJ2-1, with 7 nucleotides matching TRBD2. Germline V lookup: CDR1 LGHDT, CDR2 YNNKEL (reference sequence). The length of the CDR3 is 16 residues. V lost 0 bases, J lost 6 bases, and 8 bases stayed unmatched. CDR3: CASSQDGAGVPNEQFF. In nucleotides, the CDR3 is TGTGCCAGCAGCCAAGACGGGGCGGGAGTCCCCAATGAGCAGTTCTTC.

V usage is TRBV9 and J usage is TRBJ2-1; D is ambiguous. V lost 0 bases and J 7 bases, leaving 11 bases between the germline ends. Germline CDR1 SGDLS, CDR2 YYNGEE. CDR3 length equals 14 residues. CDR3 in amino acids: CASSVGASYNEQFF. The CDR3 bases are TGTGCCAGCAGCGTAGGAGCTAGTTATAATGAGCAGTTCTTC.

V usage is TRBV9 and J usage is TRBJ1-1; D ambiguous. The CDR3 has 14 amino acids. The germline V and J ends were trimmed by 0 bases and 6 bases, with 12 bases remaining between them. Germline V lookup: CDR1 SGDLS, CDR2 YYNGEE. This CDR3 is CASSVERGSAEAFF. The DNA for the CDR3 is TGTGCCAGCAGCGTAGAACGCGGTTCCGCTGAAGCTTTCTTT.

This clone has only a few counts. The CDR3: CAISEGVLSNQPQHF. In nucleotides, the CDR3 is TGTGCCATCAGTGAAGGGGTCTTGAGCAATCAGCCCCAGCATTTT. V usage is TRBV10-3 and J usage is TRBJ1-5; D may be TRBD1 (5 bases). Trimming cost V 3 bases and J 1 base, with 10 bases left between them. Germline V gene sequence: CDR1 ENHRY, CDR2 SYGVKD. The CDR3 loop spans 15 amino acids.

DNA for the CDR3: TGTGCCAGCAGCTTAAGGAATCGGGGGGCAGATACGCAGTATTTT. Translation gives CASSLRNRGADTQYF. The chain couples TRBV7-2 to TRBJ2-3, with TRBD2 identical over 7 bases. From germline, CDR1 is SGHTA and CDR2 FQGNSA. Trimming took 2 bases from V and 4 from J; bases not matched to a gene: 6. The CDR3 runs 15 residues.